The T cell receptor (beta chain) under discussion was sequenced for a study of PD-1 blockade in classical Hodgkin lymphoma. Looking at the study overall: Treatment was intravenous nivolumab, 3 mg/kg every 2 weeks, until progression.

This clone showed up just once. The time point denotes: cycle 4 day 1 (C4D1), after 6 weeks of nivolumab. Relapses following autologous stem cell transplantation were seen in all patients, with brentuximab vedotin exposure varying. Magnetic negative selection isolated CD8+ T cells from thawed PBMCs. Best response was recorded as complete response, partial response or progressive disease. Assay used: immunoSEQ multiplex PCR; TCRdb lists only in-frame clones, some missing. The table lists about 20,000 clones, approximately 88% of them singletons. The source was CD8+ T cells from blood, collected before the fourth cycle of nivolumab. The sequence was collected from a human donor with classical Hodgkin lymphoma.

The CDR3 bases are TGTGCCAGCAGTGACCAAGGGGGGGCCTACGAGCAGTACTTC. This translates into CASSDQGGAYEQYF. The rearrangement links TRBV9 to TRBJ2-7; possibly TRBD2 for D (7 bases). V lost 5 bases, J lost 2 bases, and 14 bases lay in between. The CDR3 is made up of 14 amino acids. The V gene's germline CDR1 is SGDLS and CDR2 YYNGEE.